The TCR beta chain described here comes from a study of T cell responses to AZD1222 COVID-19 vaccine. Produced via immunoSEQ multiplex PCR; TCRdb's table is partial and in-frame only. The table has some 150,000 clones, around 85% seen once. Per the germline V gene, CDR1 is SNHLY and CDR2 is FYNNEI. After removal of 6 bases from V and 7 bases from J, the junction contained 6 bases not matched to a gene. The CDR3 covers 15 residues. The material sequenced was peripheral blood, taken 28 days after the second dose of the MenACWY control vaccine. This TCR was recovered from an adult who received the MenACWY meningococcal vaccine as a control. The rearrangement uses TRBV2 and TRBJ2-1; 13 nucleotides align to TRBD2. The CDR3 reads CASRLAGGYGNEQFF. As DNA, the CDR3 is TGTGCCAGCAGACTAGCGGGGGGGTATGGGAATGAGCAGTTCTTC. The full variable domain, with the rest looked up from reference TRBV2 and TRBJ2-1, is EPEVTQTPSHQVTQMGQEVILRCVPISNHLYFYWYRQILGQKVEFLVSFYNNEISEKSEIFDDQFSVERPDGSNFTLKIRSTKLEDSAMYFCASRLAGGYGNEQFFGPGTRLTVL.